This T cell receptor beta chain was obtained from a study of CD8+ T cells in alopecia areata. Regarding the study as a whole: Among the cells sequenced in scalp samples are also the resident alphabeta T cells of normal skin. Clonality in lesional scalp, especially alopecia totalis/universalis, exceeded that of normal scalp.

Once RNA had been extracted, it was reverse transcribed into cDNA to act as the sequencing template. Sequencing was performed with immunoSEQ multiplex PCR; in TCRdb, only in-frame clones are kept and a portion is missing. The sample shows 150,000 to 200,000 clones, around 63% of them seen only once. Lesional scalp tissue (obtained by punch biopsy) and peripheral blood were collected from alopecia areata patients. PBMCs provided sorted CD4+ and CD8+ T cells. There are a few counts of this clone. Its antigen remains unidentified. V lost 1 base and J 6 bases, leaving 16 bases between the germline ends. The CDR3 has 15 residues. The germline gives CDR1 GTSNPN, CDR2 SVGIG (reference sequence).

The chain couples TRBV30 to TRBJ1-5; a weak D match, TRBD1 (5 bases). The sequencing used CD4+ T cells sorted from blood, collected at week 0. The receptor was isolated from a human donor with alopecia areata. The CDR3 sequence: CAWSAPSGSPQPQHF. CDR3 sequence (DNA): TGTGCCTGGAGTGCTCCTTCAGGGTCTCCTCAGCCCCAGCATTTT.